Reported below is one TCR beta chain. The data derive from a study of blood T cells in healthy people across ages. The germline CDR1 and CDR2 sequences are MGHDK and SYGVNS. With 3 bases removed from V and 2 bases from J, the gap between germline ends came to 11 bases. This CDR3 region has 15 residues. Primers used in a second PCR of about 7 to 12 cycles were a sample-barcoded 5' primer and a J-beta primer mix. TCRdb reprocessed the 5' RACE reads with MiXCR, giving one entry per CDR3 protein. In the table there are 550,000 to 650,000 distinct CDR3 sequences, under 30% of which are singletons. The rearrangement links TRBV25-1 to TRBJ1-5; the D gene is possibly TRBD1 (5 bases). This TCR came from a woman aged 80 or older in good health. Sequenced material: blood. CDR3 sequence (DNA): TGTGCCAGCAGTGATACGACGGGGGGCAATCAGCCCCAGCATTTT. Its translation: CASSDTTGGNQPQHF.